The clone carrying this T cell receptor beta chain was counted ten times or more. Its specificity is not known. The sample comes from a study of T-cell reconstitution after alpha-beta-depleted transplantation in children. General study points: The main origin of T-cell counts and diversity one year after transplant was newly produced T cells. Reportedly, roughly two months post-transplant, alpha-beta T cells arose from several hundred expanded graft clones.

The authors prepared the TCRbeta library with unique molecular identifiers. MiXCR, applied by TCRdb to the PCR reads, yields one record per CDR3 protein. The table has some 450,000 distinct CDR3 sequences, around 46% seen once. Germline V gives CDR1 MDHEN, CDR2 SYDVKM. This CDR3 has 13 amino acids. V was shortened by 6 bases and J by 5 bases, with 13 bases between the two germline ends. This receptor was obtained from a girl aged 2-10 years with aplastic anemia, due to receive a stem cell transplant. This material consisted of PBMCs, taken before TCRalphabeta/CD19-depleted stem cell transplant. This sequence joins TRBV28 and TRBJ2-5; a weak D match, TRBD2 (5 bases). The CDR3 DNA reads TGTGCCAGCAGACGGACTGCGCAGGAGACCCAGTACTTC. Translated: CASRRTAQETQYF.